Described below is a single TCR beta chain sequence and its context. As yet, its antigen is unknown. This specimen comes from a study of T cell repertoires in cytomegalovirus infection. Study summary: An indication of both CMV infection and matching HLA type came from public TCR beta signatures.

Each CDR3 protein gets one entry after TCRdb re-called the reads with MiXCR. The sample lists 450,000 to 600,000 distinct CDR3 sequences, 10% to 12% seen once, with roughly a tenth in the top ten. CDR1 is SGHNT and CDR2 is YYREEE in the germline V gene (reference sequence). Trimming at V came to 4 bases and at J to 4 bases, leaving 11 bases not matched to a gene. CDR3 size: 16 residues. General observations from the study: Public TCR beta family frequency separated CMV-and-HLA carriers, including in an independent cohort. Dominating the ex vivo response were HLA-C-restricted CMV-specific TCR beta clonotypes.

The receptor comes from a human donor in good health (CMV status not recorded). Some clones in this sample may be carry-over from other donors' samples. The sample was PBMCs. V is TRBV5-4 and J is TRBJ2-1; TRBD2 matches 7 bases. Here the CDR3 reads CASSIPSGAGYNEQFF. The DNA of the CDR3 is TGTGCCAGCAGCATCCCTAGCGGAGCCGGGTACAATGAGCAGTTCTTC.